A single sample is the source of the 24 T cell receptor beta chains below, sequenced in a study of OX40 agonist ivuxolimab in advanced cancers. Clones were sequenced by immunoSEQ multiplex PCR, and TCRdb holds only the in-frame ones, with some missing. The sample lists approximately 29,000 clones, less than 90% occurring once. The starting material was CD4+ or CD8+ T cells sorted from blood, obtained in a trial of the OX40 agonist ivuxolimab. The receptor set was obtained from an adult with an advanced solid tumor such as melanoma, head and neck, liver or kidney cancer.

The J gene is TRBJ2-7, the V gene TRBV6-5; 9 bases agree with TRBD1. The V gene end was trimmed by 3 bases and the J gene end by 3 bases; junction bases not matched to a gene: 3. The CDR3 sequence is 14 residues long. Germline V gene data show CDR1 as MNHEY and CDR2 as SVGAGI. CDR3 protein: CASSYGTGFYEQYF. Here the CDR3 DNA reads TGTGCCAGCAGTTATGGGACAGGGTTCTACGAGCAGTACTTC.

The rearrangement links TRBV9 to TRBJ2-2; D not resolved. The CDR3 runs to 12 residues. Germline assignment: CDR1 SGDLS and CDR2 YYNGEE. Trimming removed 4 bases from V and 5 bases from J, with 6 bases in between. CDR3 sequence: CASSLVTGELFF. In nucleotides, the CDR3 is TGTGCCAGCAGCCTCGTTACCGGGGAGCTGTTTTTT.

The genes are TRBV5-1 and TRBJ2-7; D call uncertain. Germline CDR1 reads SGHRS; CDR2 reads YFSETQ. The CDR3 spans 11 residues. Trimming removed 0 bases at V and 7 bases at J, with 5 bases between. CDR3 sequence: CASSLGEEQYF. The CDR3 DNA is TGCGCCAGCAGCTTGGGCGAGGAGCAGTACTTC.

The rearrangement joins TRBV9 to TRBJ1-5; no reliable D call. V shed 0 bases and J shed 4 bases, with 11 bases lying between them. The germline CDR1 and CDR2 sequences are SGDLS and YYNGEE. This CDR3 has 15 amino acids. CDR3 DNA sequence: TGTGCCAGCAGCGTAGATGGGGTACGGAATCAGCCCCAGCATTTT. This encodes CASSVDGVRNQPQHF.

The chain carries TRBV7-2 and TRBJ1-1, with D tentatively TRBD1 (5 bases). Trimming left V 0 bases short and J 0 bases short, with 8 bases between. CDR1 and CDR2 (germline): SGHTA, FQGNSA. This CDR3 is built from 15 residues. The CDR3 loop reads CASSLARDMNTEAFF. The CDR3 DNA reads TGTGCCAGCAGCTTAGCCAGGGATATGAACACTGAAGCTTTCTTT.

The J gene is TRBJ2-7, the V gene TRBV11-1; no clear D. Trimming took 1 base from V and 0 from J, leaving 4 bases between them. The CDR3 is 13 residues long. CDR1 and CDR2 from the germline V gene are SGHAT and FQDESV (reference sequence). The CDR3 here is CASSLGPSYEQYF. CDR3 in DNA: TGTGCCAGCAGCTTAGGACCCTCCTACGAGCAGTACTTC.

This clone was observed a few times. V usage is TRBV5-6 and J usage is TRBJ1-5; TRBD1 might be the D (6 bases). Per the germline V gene, CDR1 is SGHDT and CDR2 is YYEEEE. The CDR3 length is 16 residues. The V end lost 1 base, the J end lost 0 bases, and 11 bases lay between the germline ends. CDR3 nucleotides: TGTGCCAGCAGCTTGTTAGGACAGCCTAGCAATCAGCCCCAGCATTTT. It codes for CASSLLGQPSNQPQHF.

The gene calls are TRBV15 and TRBJ2-7; D possibly corresponds to TRBD1 (5 bases). Germline V CDR1 and CDR2: LNHNV, YYDKDF (reference sequence). This CDR3 is 14 amino acids long. Trimming took 6 bases from V and 2 from J, leaving 14 bases between them. The CDR3 region is CATSQGSWPYEQYF. DNA for the CDR3: TGTGCCACCAGTCAGGGCTCATGGCCCTACGAGCAGTACTTC. The full variable domain, completed using reference TRBV15 and TRBJ2-7, is DAMVIQNPRYQVTQFGKPVTLSCSQTLNHNVMYWYQQKSSQAPKLLFHYYDKDFNNEADTPDNFQSRRPNTSFCFLDIRSPGLGDTAMYLCATSQGSWPYEQYFGPGTRLTVT.

This sequence joins TRBV6-5 and TRBJ1-5; TRBD1 matches 7 bases. CDR3 size: 13 residues. Germline trimming cut 5 bases from V and 6 bases from J; bases unmatched to any gene: 4. Germline V lookup: CDR1 MNHEY, CDR2 SVGAGI. For the CDR3, the DNA is TGTGCCAGCAGTCTGGGACAGTCTCAGCCCCAGCATTTT. Translated, it gives CASSLGQSQPQHF.

This chain's CDR3 is CASSPWTDTQYF. CDR3 in DNA: TGTGCCAGCAGCCCATGGACAGATACGCAGTATTTT. The chain carries TRBV7-2 and TRBJ2-3, with D unclear. Trimming removed 5 bases from V and 3 bases from J, with 6 bases in between. The CDR3 runs to 12 residues. Per germline, CDR1 SGHTA and CDR2 FQGNSA.

V and J are TRBV4-1 and TRBJ2-3; 8 bases align to TRBD1. Germline V CDR1 and CDR2: MGHRA, YSYEKL. The V and J ends lost 6 bases and 4 bases, in that order; junction bases with no gene match: 15. CDR3 size: 17 residues. The CDR3 reads CASSPPGTGVHSDTQYF. The CDR3 nucleotides read TGCGCCAGCAGTCCTCCCGGGACAGGTGTCCATTCAGATACGCAGTATTTT.

The chain uses TRBV27 and TRBJ2-5, with D maybe TRBD2 (5 bases). This CDR3 spans 15 amino acids. CDR1 and CDR2 from the germline V gene are MNHEY and SMNVEV (reference sequence). The V and J ends lost 4 bases and 3 bases respectively, with 15 bases between them. The CDR3 DNA reads TGTGCCAGCAGTTCCCCCATGGCCGGGGAAGAGACCCAGTACTTC. This sequence encodes CASSSPMAGEETQYF.

The rearrangement uses TRBV6-5 and TRBJ2-7; no clear D gene. This CDR3 spans 12 amino acids. CDR1 MNHEY and CDR2 SVGAGI come from the germline V gene. Trimming took off 6 bases at V and 6 bases at J, with 12 bases between the two ends. CDR3 DNA sequence: TGTGCCAGCAGCCTGGCTGACGGCGAGCAGTACTTC. Amino acid sequence: CASSLADGEQYF.

The V and J genes are TRBV11-1 and TRBJ1-1, with 7 bases lining up with TRBD1. V lost 5 bases to trimming and J lost 3 bases; unmatched junction nucleotides: 6. The CDR3 has 14 amino acids. Germline lookup yields CDR1 SGHAT and CDR2 FQDESV (reference sequence). The CDR3: CASSPTGTYTEAFF. Written as DNA, the CDR3 is TGTGCCAGCAGCCCGACAGGGACCTACACTGAAGCTTTCTTT.

The J gene is TRBJ2-5, the V gene TRBV7-2, with TRBD1 identical over 9 bases. The CDR3 sequence is 17 residues long. V lost 5 bases to trimming and J lost 1 base; unmatched junction nucleotides: 11. Germline CDR1 is SGHTA and CDR2 is FQGNSA. In DNA, the CDR3 is TGTGCCAGCAGCCCCACCGGGACAGGGATGGTCCAAGAGACCCAGTACTTC. It encodes CASSPTGTGMVQETQYF. Full variable domain (rest looked up from reference TRBV7-2 and TRBJ2-5): GAGVSQSPSNKVTEKGKDVELRCDPISGHTALYWYRQSLGQGLEFLIYFQGNSAPDKSGLPSDRFSAERTGGSVSTLTIQRTQQEDSAVYLCASSPTGTGMVQETQYFGPGTRLLVL.

This clone ranks as medium-sized. The chain links TRBV19 to TRBJ1-1; D gene uncertain. This CDR3 region has 13 residues. Germline values: CDR1 LNHDA, CDR2 SQIVND (reference sequence). The germline V and J ends were trimmed by 4 bases and 10 bases, with 16 bases remaining between them. This CDR3 is CASSTIPNIGAFF. The CDR3 DNA sequence: TGTGCCAGTAGTACAATCCCGAATATAGGAGCTTTCTTT. The full variable domain, rest sourced from reference TRBV19 and TRBJ1-1, is DGGITQSPKYLFRKEGQNVTLSCEQNLNHDAMYWYRQDPGQGLRLIYYSQIVNDFQKGDIAEGYSVSREKKESFPLTVTSAQKNPTAFYLCASSTIPNIGAFFGQGTRLTVV.

This sequence joins TRBV28 and TRBJ1-2; 8 nucleotides line up with TRBD1. Trimming removed 10 bases from V and 7 bases from J; junction bases left unmatched: 20. This CDR3 spans 16 amino acids. From germline, CDR1 is MDHEN and CDR2 SYDVKM. The CDR3 DNA follows: TGTGCCACCACCTCAGGGGCAGGGGGCGATTTACTTGGCTACACCTTC. Encoded protein: CATTSGAGGDLLGYTF.

As DNA, the CDR3 is TGTGCCAGCAGTACCATGGGGGACCCCAGGGAGACCCAGTACTTC. It encodes CASSTMGDPRETQYF. This chain joins TRBV6-1 and TRBJ2-5; D may match TRBD1 or TRBD2 (5 bases each). CDR1 and CDR2 (germline): MNHNS, SASEGT. The CDR3 has 15 residues. Trimming left V 5 bases short and J 5 bases short, with 18 bases between.

J is TRBJ2-7 and V is TRBV7-9, with D possibly matching TRBD2 (6 bases). Looked up from germline, CDR1 is SEHNR and CDR2 is FQNEAQ (reference sequence). V was shortened by 8 bases and J by 4 bases, with 18 bases between the two germline ends. The CDR3 runs 14 residues. This chain's CDR3 is CASSRPGDSYEQYF. For the CDR3, the DNA is TGTGCCAGCTCCCGGCCGGGAGACTCGTACGAGCAGTACTTC.

This chain uses TRBV6-6 with TRBJ1-2; D is perhaps TRBD1 (6 bases). The ends were cut back, 5 bases at V and 4 bases at J, with 17 bases in the middle. The CDR3 is 15 residues long. CDR1 is MNHNY, CDR2 SVGAGI, per germline (reference sequence). CDR3 coding DNA: TGTGCCAGCAGTCAGGGTGCGGAAGGGGGCTATGGCTACACCTTC. This sequence encodes CASSQGAEGGYGYTF.

This chain uses TRBV7-3 with TRBJ2-2; 7 positions match TRBD2. Looked up from germline, CDR1 is SGHTA and CDR2 is FQGTGA. CDR3 length: 16 amino acids. J was trimmed by 2 bases and V by 0 bases; bases with no gene match: 3. CDR3 sequence reads: CASSLTGTTNTGELFF. CDR3 coding DNA: TGTGCCAGCAGCTTAACAGGGACTACCAACACCGGGGAGCTGTTTTTT. The full variable domain, in which reference TRBV7-3 and TRBJ2-2 provide the parts outside the CDR3, is GAGVSQTPSNKVTEKGKYVELRCDPISGHTALYWYRQSLGQGPEFLIYFQGTGAADDSGLPNDRFFAVRPEGSVSTLKIQRTERGDSAVYLCASSLTGTTNTGELFFGEGSRLTVL.

The count of this clone is one. The V call is TRBV19, the J call TRBJ1-1; the D is unclear. Germline CDR1 and CDR2: LNHDA and SQIVND (reference sequence). CDR3 length: 11 amino acids. V gave up 6 bases and J gave up 6 bases, with 8 bases separating them. The CDR3 region has the DNA TGTGCCAGTAGAGAGGGCCCTGAAGCTTTCTTT. Translation: CASREGPEAFF. The full variable domain, rest sourced from reference TRBV19 and TRBJ1-1, is DGGITQSPKYLFRKEGQNVTLSCEQNLNHDAMYWYRQDPGQGLRLIYYSQIVNDFQKGDIAEGYSVSREKKESFPLTVTSAQKNPTAFYLCASREGPEAFFGQGTRLTVV.

The rearrangement uses TRBV9 and TRBJ1-1; the D gene is possibly TRBD1 (6 bases). Germline V CDR1 and CDR2: SGDLS, YYNGEE. The CDR3 runs 13 residues. V was clipped by 0 bases and J by 6 bases, with 9 bases between them. This CDR3 is CASSVVRQAEAFF. The DNA for the CDR3 is TGTGCCAGCAGCGTAGTGCGACAGGCTGAAGCTTTCTTT.

This chain uses TRBV6-4 with TRBJ2-1; D gene ambiguous. Germline CDR1 is MRHNA and CDR2 is SNTAGT. This CDR3 is 12 amino acids long. Between the trimmed V and J ends, which lost 11 bases and 3 bases, there was a span of 11 bases. This CDR3 is CASRWLYNEQFF. CDR3 bases: TGTGCCTCCAGATGGCTCTACAATGAGCAGTTCTTC.